Below are 25 T cell receptor beta chains sequenced from a single sample in a study of beta chain features in type 1 diabetes. cDNA synthesis used the whole RNA isolate, giving expressed TCRB sequences. Clones were sequenced by immunoSEQ multiplex PCR, and TCRdb holds only the in-frame ones, with some missing. The sample has under 950,000 clones, roughly a sixth seen once. Sequencing was carried out using naive CD4+ T cells from blood. The receptor source for this set is a woman aged 18-35 years in good health.

A few counts support this clone. J is TRBJ1-5 and V is TRBV28; no clear D gene. V was trimmed by 6 bases and J by 4 bases, leaving 10 bases between them. In germline, CDR1 is MDHEN, CDR2 SYDVKM. The CDR3 runs 13 residues. CDR3 residues: CASRQSLNQPQHF. The CDR3 DNA follows: TGTGCCAGCAGACAGAGCCTAAATCAGCCCCAGCATTTT.

In this sample, this clone turned up a few times. The sample contains more than one DNA sequence encoding this CDR3. V is TRBV11-2 and J is TRBJ2-1, with D unclear. This CDR3 spans 11 amino acids. CDR1 SGHAT and CDR2 FQNNGV come from the germline V gene. Trimming left V 6 bases short and J 7 bases short, with 7 bases between. The CDR3, as DNA: TGTGCCAGCAGTCGTTATAATGAGCAGTTCTTC. Its translation: CASSRYNEQFF.

This clone occurred a few times. Other DNA variants within this sample encode the same CDR3. V and J are TRBV10-3 and TRBJ2-7; 11 bases align to TRBD2. CDR3 length: 14 amino acids. J gave up 1 base and V 6 bases, and 2 bases lay outside the gene matches. From germline, CDR1 is ENHRY and CDR2 SYGVKD. CDR3 amino acids: CAIRGTSGSYEQYF. The CDR3 nucleotides are TGTGCCATCAGAGGGACTAGCGGTTCCTACGAGCAGTACTTC.

CDR3 in DNA: TGTGCCAGCAGCCCATCGGGACAGGGAGTCCTCGAGCAGTACTTC. As protein: CASSPSGQGVLEQYF. The chain recombines TRBV9 with TRBJ2-7; 9 bases fit TRBD1. This CDR3 spans 15 amino acids. V shed 4 bases and J 6 bases; nucleotides not matched to a gene: 11. Germline CDR1 and CDR2: SGDLS and YYNGEE. Looking up the rest from reference TRBV9 and TRBJ2-7 gives the full variable domain: DSGVTQTPKHLITATGQRVTLRCSPRSGDLSVYWYQQSLDQGLQFLIQYYNGEERAKGNILERFSAQQFPDLHSELNLSSLELGDSALYFCASSPSGQGVLEQYFGPGTRLTVT.

This chain connects TRBV6-5 to TRBJ1-5, with D possibly TRBD1 on 6 matching bases. Germline CDR1 and CDR2: MNHEY and SVGAGI. There are 14 residues in the CDR3. Trimming removed 6 bases at V and 5 bases at J, with 14 bases between. CDR3 DNA sequence: TGTGCCAGCAGCCAAGGACAGATAGATCAGCCCCAGCATTTT. Translating it yields CASSQGQIDQPQHF.

This clone was observed a handful of times. The genes are TRBV28 and TRBJ2-6; TRBD1 matches at 7 bases. The V and J ends lost 6 bases and 0 bases, in that order; junction bases with no gene match: 2. Germline loops: CDR1 MDHEN, CDR2 SYDVKM. The length of the CDR3 is 15 residues. CDR3 sequence: CASRPGGSGANVLTF. In DNA form, the CDR3 reads TGTGCCAGCAGACCAGGGGGCTCTGGGGCCAACGTCCTGACTTTC.

The gene calls are TRBV19 and TRBJ2-5; 7 bases fit TRBD1. From germline, CDR1 is LNHDA and CDR2 SQIVND (reference sequence). After removal of 6 bases from V and 4 bases from J, the junction contained 8 bases not matched to a gene. The CDR3 is 14 residues long. Here the CDR3 reads CASRLTGAGETQYF. The CDR3 DNA sequence: TGTGCCAGTAGACTTACAGGGGCGGGAGAGACCCAGTACTTC.

V is TRBV5-1 and J is TRBJ2-1; 11 bases fit TRBD2. This CDR3 comprises 15 residues. Germline trimming cut 4 bases from V and 5 bases from J; bases unmatched to any gene: 5. Germline CDR1 and CDR2: SGHRS and YFSETQ. CDR3 in amino acids: CASSQHSGRDNEQFF. CDR3 DNA: TGCGCCAGCAGCCAACATAGCGGGAGGGACAATGAGCAGTTCTTC.

This chain joins TRBV11-2 and TRBJ2-7, with D maybe TRBD1 (5 bases). Germline V gene lookup returns CDR1 SGHAT and CDR2 FQNNGV. The CDR3 runs to 14 residues. The germline V and J ends were trimmed by 0 bases and 7 bases, with 13 bases remaining between them. CDR3 coding DNA: TGTGCCAGCAGCTTAGACAGGGTAGAGACAGAGCAGTACTTC. It is translated as CASSLDRVETEQYF.

The chain combines TRBV18 with TRBJ2-7; 12 bases fit TRBD2. With 2 bases clipped from V and 6 bases from J, the junction kept 8 bases outside the gene matches. This CDR3 contains 16 residues. In germline, CDR1 is KGHSH, CDR2 LQKENI. The CDR3 bases are TGTGCCAGCTCACCAGGGTCTAGCGGGAGGGAGATCGAGCAGTACTTC. This gives the protein CASSPGSSGREIEQYF.

This clone was detected only a few times. The chain joins TRBV11-1 to TRBJ2-5, with 11 bases aligning to TRBD2. The CDR3 is 16 residues long. Germline CDR1 is SGHAT and CDR2 is FQDESV (reference sequence). The trim removed 5 bases at V and 5 bases at J, leaving 10 bases unmatched. The CDR3 DNA follows: TGTGCCAGCAGCAGTAGCGGGAGGGTACCACGGGAGACCCAGTACTTC. Protein: CASSSSGRVPRETQYF.

This sequence joins TRBV10-3 and TRBJ2-7; D may be TRBD1 (5 bases). The V gene lost 8 bases and the J gene lost 3 bases, with 14 bases spanning the gap. The V gene's germline CDR1 is ENHRY and CDR2 SYGVKD. CDR3 size: 13 residues. CDR3 residues: CAIGDGQLYEQYF. DNA of the CDR3: TGTGCCATCGGAGACGGACAACTCTACGAGCAGTACTTC.

This chain connects TRBV5-1 to TRBJ1-4; the D gene is possibly TRBD1 (6 bases). CDR1 SGHRS and CDR2 YFSETQ come from the germline V gene. The CDR3 has 13 residues. The ends were cut back, 4 bases at V and 7 bases at J, with 11 bases in the middle. This CDR3 is CASSPTGSEKLFF. In nucleotides, the CDR3 is TGCGCCAGCAGCCCGACAGGTAGTGAAAAACTGTTTTTT.

The V call is TRBV7-3, the J call TRBJ2-1; 9 positions agree with TRBD2. The germline V gene encodes CDR1 SGHTA and CDR2 FQGTGA. The CDR3 runs 14 residues. V shed 3 bases, J shed 5 bases, and the junction held 2 bases outside the gene matches. The CDR3 protein is CASSLLAGNNEQFF. The CDR3 bases are TGTGCCAGCAGCTTGCTAGCGGGGAACAATGAGCAGTTCTTC.

The V call is TRBV7-3, the J call TRBJ2-2; D unclear. The ends were cut back, 2 bases at V and 3 bases at J, with 4 bases in the middle. Germline CDR1 and CDR2: SGHTA and FQGTGA. The length of the CDR3 is 13 residues. As DNA, the CDR3 is TGTGCCAGCAGCTTATCGGACACCGGGGAGCTGTTTTTT. Protein product: CASSLSDTGELFF.

This chain joins TRBV7-2 and TRBJ1-1; tentative D call: TRBD1 (6 bases). Germline-derived CDR1 and CDR2 are SGHTA and FQGNSA. The CDR3 totals 15 residues. The ends were cut back, 0 bases at V and 5 bases at J, with 13 bases in the middle. The CDR3 here is CASSLARGRGTEAFF. The CDR3 DNA reads as TGTGCCAGCAGCTTAGCCCGGGGGCGCGGAACTGAAGCTTTCTTT.

In this sample, this clone turned up a few times. In the same sample, other DNA sequences code for this CDR3. The chain couples TRBV7-9 to TRBJ2-2; D unresolved. Deletions cut 1 base from V and 0 bases from J, with 3 bases between. The CDR3 covers 14 residues. Germline V gene sequence: CDR1 SEHNR, CDR2 FQNEAQ (reference sequence). The CDR3 region has the DNA TGTGCCAGCAGCTTAGATCCGAACACCGGGGAGCTGTTTTTT. Translating gives CASSLDPNTGELFF.

In regard to this clone: Relative to the germline gene, one junction end is altered; a read error may explain this. The chain uses TRBV7-3 and TRBJ2-3, with D tentatively TRBD2 (6 bases). This CDR3 has 14 residues. From germline, CDR1 is SGHTA and CDR2 FQGTGA. The CDR3 sequence is CASSLAPPGTPASF. The CDR3 coding sequence is TGTGCCAGCAGCCTCGCCCCTCCCGGGACTCCAGCTAGTTTT.

V and J are TRBV6-1 and TRBJ2-2, with D hard to call. Trimming shortened V by 5 bases and J by 2 bases, and 6 bases separated the two germline ends. There are 13 residues in the CDR3. Germline V CDR1 and CDR2: MNHNS, SASEGT. CDR3: CASSFGNTGELFF. The CDR3 nucleotides read TGTGCCAGCAGTTTCGGTAACACCGGGGAGCTGTTTTTT.

Note on this clone: The same CDR3 is also encoded by other DNA sequences in this sample. V gene TRBV6-5 combines with J gene TRBJ2-7, with TRBD1 as a possible D gene (6 bases). This CDR3 comprises 14 residues. The V end lost 0 bases, the J end lost 2 bases, and 8 bases lay between the germline ends. Germline CDR1 reads MNHEY; CDR2 reads SVGAGI. The CDR3 nucleotides read TGTGCCAGCAGTTACTCAGGGGGTACCTACGAGCAGTACTTC. It specifies CASSYSGGTYEQYF.

This chain joins TRBV9 and TRBJ2-7; D possibly matches TRBD1 or TRBD2 (5 bases each). Germline CDR1 reads SGDLS; CDR2 reads YYNGEE. Trimming removed 0 bases at V and 6 bases at J, with 19 bases between. The CDR3 is 16 amino acids. DNA for the CDR3: TGTGCCAGCAGCGTAGGGCCCGGGACGGAGGCGATCGAGCAGTACTTC. Protein sequence: CASSVGPGTEAIEQYF.

This clone occurred a few times. The CDR3: CASSHGLAATGELFF. The CDR3 DNA sequence: TGTGCCAGCAGCCATGGACTAGCGGCCACCGGGGAGCTGTTTTTT. The chain combines TRBV7-3 with TRBJ2-2; 10 bases align to TRBD2. CDR3 size: 15 residues. Germline V CDR1 and CDR2: SGHTA, FQGTGA. V was pared by 5 bases and J by 4 bases, with 4 bases of the junction left unmatched.

This clone was found a few times. This chain joins TRBV5-6 and TRBJ2-7; the D is unclear. The V gene lost 1 base and the J gene lost 5 bases, with 4 bases spanning the gap. In germline, CDR1 is SGHDT, CDR2 YYEEEE. The length of the CDR3 is 11 residues. Here the CDR3 DNA reads TGTGCCAGCAGCTTGCTCAACGAGCAGTACTTC. Translating gives CASSLLNEQYF.

This chain joins TRBV28 and TRBJ2-3; TRBD2 aligns across 7 bases. Germline-derived CDR1 and CDR2 are MDHEN and SYDVKM. V lost 3 bases and J lost 1; bases outside the gene matches: 4. This CDR3 has 15 amino acids. The CDR3 loop reads CASSFGAGRTDTQYF. The DNA for the CDR3 is TGTGCCAGCAGTTTTGGAGCGGGACGCACAGATACGCAGTATTTT.

The sample holds a few counts of this clone. This chain links TRBV28 with TRBJ2-3; D is possibly TRBD2 (6 bases). This CDR3 is built from 15 residues. V was pared by 3 bases and J by 5 bases, with 15 bases between. Per germline, CDR1 MDHEN and CDR2 SYDVKM. The CDR3 bases are TGTGCCAGCAGTTTCGGGCGCGGGGTAGGAGATACGCAGTATTTT. Encoded protein: CASSFGRGVGDTQYF.